These 2 T cell receptor beta chains came from one sample sequenced in a study of OX40 agonist ivuxolimab in advanced cancers. The table came from immunoSEQ multiplex PCR; TCRdb's copy has only in-frame clones and leaves some out. This table holds approximately 92,000 clones, approximately 95% found once. Sequences were derived from CD4+ or CD8+ T cells sorted from blood, sampled in a trial of the OX40 agonist ivuxolimab. The receptors stem from an adult with an advanced solid tumor such as melanoma, head and neck, liver or kidney cancer.

CDR3 loop: CASSQAPGAYEQYF. The DNA for the CDR3 is TGCGCCAGCAGCCAAGCTCCAGGTGCCTACGAGCAGTACTTC. The chain couples TRBV4-3 to TRBJ2-7; D uncertain. V lost 1 base, J lost 2 bases, and 9 bases lay in between. The CDR3 has 14 amino acids. CDR1 is LGHNA and CDR2 is YSLEER in the germline V gene.

By share of the sample, this clone is medium-sized. The V call is TRBV6-6, the J call TRBJ2-7; D perhaps matches TRBD2 (7 bases). With 6 bases removed from V and 5 bases from J, the gap between germline ends came to 20 bases. Germline CDR1 is MNHNY and CDR2 is SVGAGI (reference sequence). The CDR3 loop spans 15 amino acids. DNA of the CDR3: TGTGCCAGCAGCCAATGGGGGGGGGCTAACGACGAGCAGTACTTC. It translates to CASSQWGGANDEQYF.